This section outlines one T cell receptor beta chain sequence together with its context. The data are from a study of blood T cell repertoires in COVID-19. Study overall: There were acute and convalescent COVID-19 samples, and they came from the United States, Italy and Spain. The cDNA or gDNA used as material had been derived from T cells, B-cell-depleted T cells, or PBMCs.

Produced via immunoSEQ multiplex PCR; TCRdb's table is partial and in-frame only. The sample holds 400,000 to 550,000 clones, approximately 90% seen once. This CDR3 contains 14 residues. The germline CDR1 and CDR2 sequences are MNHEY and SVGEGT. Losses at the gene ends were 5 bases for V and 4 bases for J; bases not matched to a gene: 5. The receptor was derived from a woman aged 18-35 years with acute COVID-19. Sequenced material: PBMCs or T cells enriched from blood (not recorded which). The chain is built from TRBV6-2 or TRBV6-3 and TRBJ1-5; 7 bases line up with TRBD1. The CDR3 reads CASSILQGNQPQHF. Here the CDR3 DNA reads TGTGCCAGCAGTATTCTACAGGGGAATCAGCCCCAGCATTTT.